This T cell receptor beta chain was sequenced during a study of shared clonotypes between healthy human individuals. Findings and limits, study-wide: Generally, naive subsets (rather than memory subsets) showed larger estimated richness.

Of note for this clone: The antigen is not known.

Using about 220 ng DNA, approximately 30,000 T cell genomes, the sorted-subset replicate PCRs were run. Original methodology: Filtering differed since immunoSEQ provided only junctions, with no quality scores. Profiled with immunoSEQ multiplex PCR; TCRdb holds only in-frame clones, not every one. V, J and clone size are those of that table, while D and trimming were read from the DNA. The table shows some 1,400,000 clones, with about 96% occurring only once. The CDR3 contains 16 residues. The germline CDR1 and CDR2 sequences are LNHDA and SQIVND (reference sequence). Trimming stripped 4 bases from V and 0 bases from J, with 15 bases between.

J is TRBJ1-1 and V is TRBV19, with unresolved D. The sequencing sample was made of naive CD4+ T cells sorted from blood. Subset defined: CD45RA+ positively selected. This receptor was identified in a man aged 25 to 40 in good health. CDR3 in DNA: TGTGCCAGTAGTAGCGCCCCGCGGCCGCTGAACACTGAAGCTTTCTTT. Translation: CASSSAPRPLNTEAFF.